The 31 T cell receptor beta chains below all came from one sample that was sequenced in a study of blood T cell repertoires in COVID-19. Some clones are missing from TCRdb's copy, which holds only in-frame ones; the method was immunoSEQ multiplex PCR. The data show tens of thousands of clones, under 85% seen once. Sample: peripheral blood. These receptors were obtained from a human donor in a cohort sampled during active COVID-19.

The chain recombines TRBV7-9 with TRBJ1-5, with D uncertain. The CDR3 is made up of 12 amino acids. CDR1 is SEHNR, CDR2 FQNEAQ, per germline (reference sequence). V was pared by 7 bases and J by 6 bases, with 10 bases between. In nucleotides, the CDR3 is TGTGCCAGCACCCTGGGAGGTCAGCCCCAGCATTTT. Translated, it gives CASTLGGQPQHF.

The V call is TRBV7-8, the J call TRBJ2-3; TRBD1 is a possible D gene (5 bases). Germline V gene lookup returns CDR1 SGHVS and CDR2 FQNEAQ. Between the trimmed V and J ends, which lost 5 bases and 7 bases, there was a span of 10 bases. The CDR3 covers 12 residues. This chain's CDR3 is CASSPRQYTQYF. The CDR3 DNA sequence: TGTGCCAGCAGCCCCCGACAGTATACGCAGTATTTT.

The chain is built from TRBV2 and TRBJ2-7; 7 bases match TRBD1. Unmatched junction bases numbered 4, after V lost 2 bases and J lost 3 bases. The length of the CDR3 is 14 residues. The V gene's germline CDR1 is SNHLY and CDR2 FYNNEI. CDR3 loop: CASSEQGEGYEQYF. The CDR3 coding sequence is TGTGCCAGCAGTGAACAGGGGGAAGGCTACGAGCAGTACTTC.

The CDR3, as DNA: TGCGCCAGCAGCTTAATTCCCCCTCAAGAGACCCAGTACTTC. Translated, it gives CASSLIPPQETQYF. The V gene is TRBV5-1, the J gene TRBJ2-5; D is unresolved. Germline CDR1 SGHRS, CDR2 YFSETQ. The CDR3 contains 14 residues. V lost 2 bases and J lost 2, with 10 bases in between.

The chain recombines TRBV7-9 with TRBJ1-1, with a possible D match to TRBD1 (6 bases). V lost 5 bases to trimming and J lost 3 bases, with 13 bases between them. CDR3 length: 14 residues. The V gene's germline CDR1 is SEHNR and CDR2 FQNEAQ (reference sequence). CDR3 sequence: CASSLQGSDTEAFF. CDR3 sequence (DNA): TGTGCCAGCAGCCTCCAGGGGTCGGACACTGAAGCTTTCTTT.

The rearrangement joins TRBV2 to TRBJ2-7; D gene uncertain. The length of the CDR3 is 15 residues. Germline V gene lookup returns CDR1 SNHLY and CDR2 FYNNEI. CDR3 sequence (DNA): TGTCCTCCCATGGGTAAATGGAGCTCGTCCTACGAGCAGTACTTC. Amino acid sequence: CPPMGKWSSSYEQYF.

This clone was seen only once. The DNA for the CDR3 is TGTGCCAGCAGCCAAGACAGGGGTGTTGTCAATGAGCAGTTCTTC. This sequence encodes CASSQDRGVVNEQFF. This chain links TRBV11-3 with TRBJ2-1, with TRBD1 matching 8 bases. J lost 6 bases, V lost 5 bases, and 9 bases had no gene match. The CDR3 extends over 15 amino acids. The V gene's germline CDR1 is SGHNT and CDR2 YENEEA.

This clone has just a few counts. The rearrangement uses TRBV19 and TRBJ1-5; D is uncertain. CDR3 length: 13 residues. The germline V and J ends were trimmed by 2 bases and 5 bases, with 7 bases remaining between them. The V gene's germline CDR1 is LNHDA and CDR2 SQIVND (reference sequence). The chain's CDR3 is CASSISQDQPQHF. In DNA, the CDR3 is TGTGCCAGTAGTATAAGCCAGGATCAGCCCCAGCATTTT.

The chain has TRBV2 and TRBJ2-5; 11 bases map to TRBD2. Losses at the gene ends were 1 base for V and 1 base for J; bases not matched to a gene: 14. The germline gives CDR1 SNHLY, CDR2 FYNNEI. CDR3 length equals 20 residues. The CDR3: CASSEEDSGGAVPLQETQYF. In nucleotides, the CDR3 is TGTGCCAGCAGTGAAGAGGATAGCGGGGGGGCCGTGCCCCTCCAAGAGACCCAGTACTTC.

V usage is TRBV6-6 and J usage is TRBJ2-7; 11 nucleotides align to TRBD2. With V trimmed by 6 bases and J by 6 bases, 10 bases remained unmatched. The CDR3 contains 15 residues. Per the germline V gene, CDR1 is MNHNY and CDR2 is SVGAGI (reference sequence). The CDR3 region is CASSSTSGGSGEQYF. CDR3 nucleotides: TGTGCCAGCAGCTCAACTAGCGGGGGTTCGGGCGAGCAGTACTTC.

The gene calls are TRBV11-3 and TRBJ1-6, with 7 nucleotides matching TRBD1. V trimming: 5 bases; J trimming: 6 bases; junction bases outside the gene matches: 10. CDR1 is SGHNT, CDR2 YENEEA, per germline. The CDR3 is 16 residues long. The CDR3 coding sequence is TGTGCCAGCAGCCGCGCAGCAGGGGGAAGTAATTCACCCCTCCACTTT. Protein: CASSRAAGGSNSPLHF. Filled out from reference TRBV11-3 and TRBJ1-6, the complete variable domain reads EAGVVQSPRYKIIEKKQPVAFWCNPISGHNTLYWYLQNLGQGPELLIRYENEEAVDDSQLPKDRFSAERLKGVDSTLKIQPAELGDSAVYLCASSRAAGGSNSPLHFGNGTRLTVT.

The chain uses TRBV7-8 and TRBJ2-7; 8 nucleotides match TRBD2. V was pared by 1 base and J by 3 bases, with 8 bases of the junction left unmatched. The CDR3 consists of 16 residues. Germline V lookup: CDR1 SGHVS, CDR2 FQNEAQ. The CDR3 reads CASSLGFAGGNYEQYF. DNA of the CDR3: TGTGCCAGCAGCTTAGGCTTTGCGGGGGGCAACTACGAGCAGTACTTC.

The chain uses TRBV19 and TRBJ1-1; TRBD1 aligns across 9 bases. The CDR3 has 16 residues. V dropped 7 bases and J dropped 2; count of bases not matched to a gene: 11. The germline CDR1 and CDR2 sequences are LNHDA and SQIVND (reference sequence). The CDR3 DNA reads TGTGCCAGTACCCTTAATTCGGGACAGGGAAACACTGAAGCTTTCTTT. Encoded protein: CASTLNSGQGNTEAFF.

The chain links TRBV28 to TRBJ1-2, with D perhaps matching TRBD1 (6 bases). Germline V gene data show CDR1 as MDHEN and CDR2 as SYDVKM. Trimming took 4 bases from V and 6 from J, leaving 18 bases between them. The CDR3 is 15 amino acids. The DNA for the CDR3 is TGTGCCAGCAGTTCTCCAGGGGATCCTACCAATGGCTACACCTTC. It codes for CASSSPGDPTNGYTF.

The rearrangement uses TRBV7-8 and TRBJ2-7, with D possibly matching TRBD1 (7 bases). The CDR3 extends over 20 amino acids. Germline V lookup: CDR1 SGHVS, CDR2 FQNEAQ. Trimming took off 5 bases at V and 1 base at J, with 30 bases between the two ends. The CDR3 nucleotides read TGTGCCAGCAGCCCCCGGAGGGGGCGGGGACCGCGGCCCTTTTCCTACGAGCAGTACTTC. It encodes CASSPRRGRGPRPFSYEQYF. The complete variable domain, with remaining parts taken from reference TRBV7-8 and TRBJ2-7, reads GAGVSQSPRYKVAKRGQDVALRCDPISGHVSLFWYQQALGQGPEFLTYFQNEAQLDKSGLPSDRFFAERPEGSVSTLKIQRTQQEDSAVYLCASSPRRGRGPRPFSYEQYFGPGTRLTVT.

The table lists this clone with a count of one. The J gene is TRBJ2-7, the V gene TRBV7-2, with D possibly matching TRBD1 (5 bases). With 2 bases removed from V and 1 base from J, the gap between germline ends came to 9 bases. The CDR3 has 14 amino acids. Germline-derived CDR1 and CDR2 are SGHTA and FQGNSA. The CDR3 DNA follows: TGTGCCAGCAGCTTAAACAGGAGATCCTACGAGCAGTACTTC. Translating gives CASSLNRRSYEQYF.

The chain uses TRBV28 and TRBJ1-1, with 7 bases that match TRBD1. This CDR3 comprises 14 residues. Germline CDR1 and CDR2: MDHEN and SYDVKM. Trimming took 2 bases from V and 4 from J; bases not matched to a gene: 4. CDR3 sequence: CASSLGQGVTEAFF. CDR3 coding DNA: TGTGCCAGCAGTTTAGGGCAGGGGGTCACTGAAGCTTTCTTT.

The J gene is TRBJ1-5, the V gene TRBV12-2; the D segment call TRBD1 is taken from the table without a DNA check. TRBV12-2 is a pseudogene segment. This CDR3 is built from 17 residues. The CDR3 nucleotides are TGTGCAAGTCGCCCTCATACTTCGACAGGGGGACTTCAGCCCCAGCATTTT. This sequence encodes CASRPHTSTGGLQPQHF.

The chain links TRBV19 to TRBJ1-5; D uncertain. V lost 5 bases to trimming and J lost 4 bases, with 6 bases between them. The CDR3 has 12 residues. CDR1 and CDR2 (germline): LNHDA, SQIVND (reference sequence). The CDR3 loop reads CASSFLNQPQHF. The CDR3 nucleotides read TGTGCCAGTAGTTTCCTTAATCAGCCCCAGCATTTT.

The rearrangement uses TRBV7-6 and TRBJ2-5; 7 nucleotides match TRBD2. From germline, CDR1 is SGHVS and CDR2 FNYEAQ. The junction had 10 bases not matched to a gene; V was cut back by 1 base and J by 2 bases. This CDR3 is built from 17 residues. CDR3 in amino acids: CASSLGYQRGVQETQYF. Written as DNA, the CDR3 is TGTGCCAGCAGCTTAGGATACCAGCGGGGAGTACAAGAGACCCAGTACTTC.

This clone has ten or more counts. This rearrangement joins TRBV5-1 to TRBJ2-1; the match to TRBD1 covers 9 bases. V lost 1 base, J lost 8 bases, and 7 bases stayed unmatched. Per germline, CDR1 SGHRS and CDR2 YFSETQ. The CDR3 loop spans 15 amino acids. CDR3 sequence: CASSLSTGGLDEQFF. The DNA for the CDR3 is TGCGCCAGCAGCTTGTCTACAGGGGGCCTAGATGAGCAGTTCTTC.

CDR3 loop: CASSRSGEYQETQYF. The CDR3 coding sequence is TGTGCCAGCAGCCGTAGCGGGGAGTACCAAGAGACCCAGTACTTC. V usage is TRBV11-2 and J usage is TRBJ2-5; 8 bases fit TRBD2. Germline lookup yields CDR1 SGHAT and CDR2 FQNNGV. The CDR3 consists of 15 residues. J lost 0 bases, V lost 5 bases, and 5 bases had no gene match.

The genes are TRBV7-9 and TRBJ2-2, with 7 bases matching TRBD1. Germline lookup yields CDR1 SEHNR and CDR2 FQNEAQ (reference sequence). V lost 1 base to trimming and J lost 5 bases; unmatched junction nucleotides: 10. The CDR3 is 17 amino acids. The CDR3 reads CASSLVGSGGPTGELFF. The CDR3 coding sequence is TGTGCCAGCAGCTTAGTTGGGTCAGGGGGACCGACCGGGGAGCTGTTTTTT.

The CDR3 DNA follows: TGTGCCAGCAGCCGGACTAGCGGCGCCTACGAGCAGTACTTC. Its translation: CASSRTSGAYEQYF. V is TRBV6-5 and J is TRBJ2-7, with 10 bases matching TRBD2. There are 14 residues in the CDR3. V shed 6 bases and J 2 bases; nucleotides not matched to a gene: 4. Germline V CDR1 and CDR2: MNHEY, SVGAGI.

This chain joins TRBV9 and TRBJ1-6; a possible D gene is TRBD1 (6 bases). V was cut by 0 bases and J by 4 bases, with 8 bases left in between. The CDR3 spans 15 residues. Germline CDR1 is SGDLS and CDR2 is YYNGEE. The CDR3 DNA reads TGTGCCAGCAGCGTAGAGGACAGATATAATTCACCCCTCCACTTT. Translated, it gives CASSVEDRYNSPLHF. The full variable domain, its missing parts supplied by reference TRBV9 and TRBJ1-6, is DSGVTQTPKHLITATGQRVTLRCSPRSGDLSVYWYQQSLDQGLQFLIQYYNGEERAKGNILERFSAQQFPDLHSELNLSSLELGDSALYFCASSVEDRYNSPLHFGNGTRLTVT.

The rearrangement joins TRBV6-4 to TRBJ1-2; 7 nucleotides line up with TRBD1. CDR1 is MRHNA, CDR2 SNTAGT, per germline. The CDR3 length is 17 residues. With 2 bases clipped from V and 5 bases from J, the junction kept 14 bases outside the gene matches. The CDR3 sequence is CASSDARRQGVLYGYTF. DNA of the CDR3: TGTGCCAGCAGTGACGCGAGGAGGCAGGGGGTCCTTTATGGCTACACCTTC.

The table lists this clone with a few counts. The chain couples TRBV6-6 to TRBJ1-5, with D possibly being TRBD1 (6 bases). The CDR3 totals 15 residues. Germline V gene data show CDR1 as MNHNY and CDR2 as SVGAGI (reference sequence). Between the trimmed V and J ends, which lost 0 bases and 5 bases, there was a span of 11 bases. This CDR3 is CASSYSNRDDQPQHF. CDR3 sequence (DNA): TGTGCCAGCAGTTACTCGAACAGGGATGATCAGCCCCAGCATTTT.

The chain joins TRBV7-9 to TRBJ2-7, with D hard to call. CDR3 size: 12 residues. Per germline, CDR1 SEHNR and CDR2 FQNEAQ (reference sequence). V lost 5 bases and J lost 6, with 11 bases in between. CDR3 region: CASSPTVGEQYF. Written as DNA, the CDR3 is TGTGCCAGCAGCCCTACAGTGGGCGAGCAGTACTTC.

The J gene is TRBJ1-5, the V gene TRBV19; no clear D. CDR3 length: 14 amino acids. Germline V gene data show CDR1 as LNHDA and CDR2 as SQIVND (reference sequence). V was trimmed by 11 bases and J by 1 base, leaving 15 bases between them. The CDR3 loop is CAAGIRGSNQPQHF. CDR3 coding DNA: TGTGCCGCAGGCATACGGGGAAGCAATCAGCCCCAGCATTTT.

This chain joins TRBV5-1 and TRBJ2-2; 7 nucleotides align to TRBD1. The V and J ends lost 3 bases and 0 bases, in that order; junction bases with no gene match: 5. The CDR3 is made up of 16 amino acids. Germline loops: CDR1 SGHRS, CDR2 YFSETQ. This CDR3 reads CASSSSGTANTGELFF. The CDR3 bases are TGCGCCAGCAGCTCCTCCGGGACAGCGAACACCGGGGAGCTGTTTTTT.

The chain combines TRBV5-5 with TRBJ1-2; 9 nucleotides match TRBD1. Per the germline V gene, CDR1 is SGHKS and CDR2 is YYEKEE (reference sequence). The trim removed 0 bases at V and 8 bases at J, leaving 8 bases unmatched. The CDR3 contains 15 residues. The CDR3 region is CASSLGGTGLFGYTF. For the CDR3, the DNA is TGTGCCAGCAGCTTGGGAGGGACAGGGCTCTTCGGCTACACCTTC.